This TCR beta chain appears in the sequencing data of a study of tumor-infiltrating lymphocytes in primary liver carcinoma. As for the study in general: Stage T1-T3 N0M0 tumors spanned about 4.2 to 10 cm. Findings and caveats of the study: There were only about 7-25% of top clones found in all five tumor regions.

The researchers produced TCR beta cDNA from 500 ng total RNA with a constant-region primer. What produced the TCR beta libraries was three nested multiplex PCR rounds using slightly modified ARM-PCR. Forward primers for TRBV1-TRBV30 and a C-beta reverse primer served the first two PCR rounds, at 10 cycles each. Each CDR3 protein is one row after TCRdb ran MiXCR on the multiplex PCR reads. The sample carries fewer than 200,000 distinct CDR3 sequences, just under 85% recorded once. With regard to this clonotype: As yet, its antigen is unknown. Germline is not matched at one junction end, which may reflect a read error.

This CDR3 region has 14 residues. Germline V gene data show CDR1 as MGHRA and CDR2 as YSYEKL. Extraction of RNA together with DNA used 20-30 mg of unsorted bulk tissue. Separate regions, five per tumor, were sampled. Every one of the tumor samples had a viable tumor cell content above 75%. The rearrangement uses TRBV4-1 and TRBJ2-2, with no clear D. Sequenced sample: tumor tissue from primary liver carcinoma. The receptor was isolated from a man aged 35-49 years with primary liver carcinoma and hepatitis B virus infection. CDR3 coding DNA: TGTGCCAATACCAGGACGAGGAACACCGGGGAGCTGTTTTTT. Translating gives CANTRTRNTGELFF.